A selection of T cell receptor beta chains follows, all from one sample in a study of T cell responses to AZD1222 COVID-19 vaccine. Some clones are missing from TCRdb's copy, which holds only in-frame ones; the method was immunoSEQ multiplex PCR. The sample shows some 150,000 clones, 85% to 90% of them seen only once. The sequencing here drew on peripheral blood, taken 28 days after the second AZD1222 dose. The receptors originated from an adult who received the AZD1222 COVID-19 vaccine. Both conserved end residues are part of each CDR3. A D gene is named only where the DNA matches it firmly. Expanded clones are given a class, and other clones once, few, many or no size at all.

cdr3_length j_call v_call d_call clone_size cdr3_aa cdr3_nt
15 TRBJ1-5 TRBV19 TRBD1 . CASSILGQGNQPQHF TGTGCCAGTAGTATCCTGGGACAGGGCAATCAGCCCCAGCATTTT
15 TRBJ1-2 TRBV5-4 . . CASSLAANEVYGYTF TGTGCCAGCAGCTTGGCGGCCAACGAGGTCTATGGCTACACCTTC
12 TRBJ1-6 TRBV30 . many CAWSVPRAPLHF TGTGCCTGGAGTGTACCCAGGGCACCCCTCCACTTT
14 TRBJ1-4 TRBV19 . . CASMAGSSNEKLFF TGTGCCAGTATGGCCGGCAGCTCAAATGAAAAACTGTTTTTT
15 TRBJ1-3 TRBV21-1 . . CASSTGGCSGNTIYF TGTGCCAGCAGTACAGGGGGCTGTTCTGGAAACACCATATATTTT
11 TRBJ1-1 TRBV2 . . CASSGRTEAFF TGTGCCAGCAGTGGGAGGACTGAAGCTTTCTTT
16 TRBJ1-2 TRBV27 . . CASSLDPRDFGKGYTF TGTGCCAGCAGTTTAGACCCCAGGGACTTTGGCAAAGGCTACACCTTC
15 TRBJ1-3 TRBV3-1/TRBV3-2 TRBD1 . CASSQPQGPGNTIYF TGTGCCAGCAGCCAACCACAGGGGCCAGGAAACACCATATATTTT
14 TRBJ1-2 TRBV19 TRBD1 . CASSIGQGDYGYTF TGTGCCAGTAGTATTGGGCAGGGGGACTATGGCTACACCTTC
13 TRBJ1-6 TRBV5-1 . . CASSFSANSPLHF TGCGCCAGCAGCTTTTCAGCTAATTCACCCCTCCACTTT
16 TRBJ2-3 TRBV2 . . CASSPIEVTSTDTQYF TGTGCCAGCTCCCCCATTGAGGTCACTAGCACAGATACGCAGTATTTT
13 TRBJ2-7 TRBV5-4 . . CASSKTGSYEQYF TGTGCCAGCAGCAAAACCGGGAGTTACGAGCAGTACTTC
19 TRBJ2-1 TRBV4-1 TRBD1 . CASSQGGVHTGGKRNEQFF TGCGCCAGCAGCCAAGGAGGGGTACACACAGGGGGAAAGAGGAATGAGCAGTTCTTC
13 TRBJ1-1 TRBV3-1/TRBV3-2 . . CASSGSRGLEAFF TGTGCCAGCAGCGGGTCACGTGGCCTTGAAGCTTTCTTT